This T cell receptor (beta chain) comes out of a study of blood T cell repertoires in COVID-19. Enrollment of patients from Seattle took place during active infection, with longitudinal follow-up. This clone was recorded a few times. The length of the CDR3 is 15 residues. V shed 3 bases, J shed 4 bases, and the junction held 8 bases outside the gene matches. CDR1 and CDR2 from the germline V gene are MNHEY and SMNVEV (reference sequence). Measured with immunoSEQ multiplex PCR; TCRdb has only the in-frame clones, and not every one. The sample has around 300,000 clones, under 90% seen once. The rearrangement uses TRBV27 and TRBJ1-1, with 7 bases aligning to TRBD1. This receptor was obtained from a young woman with COVID-19, enrolled during active disease. Sequencing was performed on peripheral blood. CDR3 in amino acids: CASSFTGVRGTEAFF. The CDR3 DNA is TGTGCCAGCAGTTTCACAGGGGTGCGGGGCACTGAAGCTTTCTTT.